This section outlines one TCR beta chain sequence together with its context. The antigen it recognizes is unknown. No much larger clone is present one base from it, and per-base qualities are unavailable. Per the germline V gene, KGHSH is the CDR1 and LQKENI is the CDR2. V loses 2 bases of germline sequence and J loses 0 bases, and the interval between the two ends is 16 bases. The CDR3 has 17 amino acids, counting the end cysteine and phenylalanine. Of all the DNA, just the CDR3 is kept, 51 bases in frame from base 1. These data are taken from a study of STAT5B mutations in CD4+ large granular lymphocyte leukemia (dated by TCRdb to between 2021 and 2023). For the wider study: Among healthy controls, the CDR3 'QG' motif was associated with a particular HLA allele. Flow cytometry on FACSCanto II or FACSVerse showed that the purified fractions were more than 95% pure among lymphocytes. The study compared the TCRbeta repertoires of patients with CD4+ T-cell large granular lymphocyte leukemia against those of healthy blood donors.

The healthy controls were a few dozen blood donors, and the buffy coats of these donors were supplied by the Finnish Red Cross blood service. All TCR-sequenced material derived from peripheral blood: patient blood samples and healthy donor buffy coats. Ficoll-Hypaque gradient centrifugation was used to isolate peripheral blood mononuclear cells. CD4+ cells were magnetically purified from the buffy coats of healthy controls. The Gentra Puregene Cell and Tissue kit was used to extract genomic DNA, and a Qubit 2.0 fluorometer was used to measure the amount of genomic DNA. The immunoSEQ assay at survey resolution was used to sequence TCRbeta rearrangements from genomic DNA. From the authors' description of their analysis: In the TCR sequencing data, the smallest productive clonotype frequency that could be detected was 2.59 x 10-5. Only productive TCRbeta rearrangements, meaning sequences that were complete and in-frame, were kept for the analyses. Simpson clonality, calculated in the immunoSEQ Analyzer version 3.0, was used as the measure of sample clonality. Clones were grouped by frequency into very rare, small, medium, large (1-20%) or hyperexpanded (>20%) categories. Generation probabilities were estimated with OLGA 1.2.3, V-gene circos plots were made with VDJtools, specificities were searched in VDJdb, and CDR3 motifs were identified with GLIPH. As stored in TCRdb, this immuneACCESS dataset retains in-frame rearrangements with V and J assigned. A fraction of the clones does not appear; measured against another copy, unresolved V genes explain less than half of the discrepancy, and the remainder lacks a known reason. Clone size and the V and J calls come from that table; the DNA yielded D and trimming. For this sample the table gives about 46,000 clones, of which 65% to 85% were detected only once. The ten biggest clones cover about 0.34% of the sample.

Broad study findings and their caveats: Compared with healthy CD4+ repertoires, CD4-sorted patient repertoires appeared more clonal, and this difference remained even after the putative leukemic clones were removed. The main leukemic clonotypes were found to be private to each patient, although about a quarter of the main leukemic clonotypes were detected at low frequency in the non-leukemic repertoires of other patients. The data were not HLA-matched, and the relatively small sample size could explain the higher clonality seen in CD4+ compared with CD8+ T-LGLL. Enrichment of TRBV06-family usage was observed among the top patient clones (8/27) relative to healthy controls (2/35).

The source material was CD4+ T cells from blood buffy coats. The source of this sequence is a human donor in good health. The V and J genes are TRBV18 and TRBJ1-1, with no confident D gene call. CDR3 loop: CASSPIQWGGLNTEAFF. The DNA reads TGTGCCAGCTCACCAATCCAATGGGGAGGCCTGAACACTGAAGCTTTCTTT.